Described below is a single T cell receptor (beta chain) sequence and its context. Those who participated ranged in age from roughly 18 to 90 years and resided in about two dozen US areas. Participant-given clinical history determined each cohort assignment. These data come from a study of blood T cell repertoires in COVID-19. Study background: The United States, Italy and Spain were the sources of the acute and convalescent COVID-19 samples. From T cells, B-cell-depleted T cells, or PBMCs came the material, which was cDNA or gDNA.

TCRdb's table, derived via immunoSEQ multiplex PCR, lists solely in-frame clones and lacks some. The profile shows approximately 240,000 clones, approximately 90% of them singletons. The TCR was taken from a woman in her twenties or thirties with acute COVID-19. Material for sequencing was PBMCs or T cells enriched from blood (not recorded which).

CDR3 in amino acids: CASSPGTGEVKFF. As DNA, the CDR3 is TGTGCCAGCTCACCGGGGACAGGGGAAGTGAAGTTCTTC. The V gene is TRBV18, the J gene TRBJ2-1; 10 positions agree with TRBD1. The trim removed 3 bases at V and 14 bases at J, leaving 7 bases unmatched. Germline loops: CDR1 KGHSH, CDR2 LQKENI. The CDR3 sequence is 13 residues long. Based on the CDR3 plus reference TRBV18 and TRBJ2-1, the full variable domain is NAGVMQNPRHLVRRRGQEARLRCSPMKGHSHVYWYRQLPEEGLKFMVYLQKENIIDESGMPKERFSAEFPKEGPSILRIQQVVRGDSAAYFCASSPGTGEVKFFGPGTRLTVL.